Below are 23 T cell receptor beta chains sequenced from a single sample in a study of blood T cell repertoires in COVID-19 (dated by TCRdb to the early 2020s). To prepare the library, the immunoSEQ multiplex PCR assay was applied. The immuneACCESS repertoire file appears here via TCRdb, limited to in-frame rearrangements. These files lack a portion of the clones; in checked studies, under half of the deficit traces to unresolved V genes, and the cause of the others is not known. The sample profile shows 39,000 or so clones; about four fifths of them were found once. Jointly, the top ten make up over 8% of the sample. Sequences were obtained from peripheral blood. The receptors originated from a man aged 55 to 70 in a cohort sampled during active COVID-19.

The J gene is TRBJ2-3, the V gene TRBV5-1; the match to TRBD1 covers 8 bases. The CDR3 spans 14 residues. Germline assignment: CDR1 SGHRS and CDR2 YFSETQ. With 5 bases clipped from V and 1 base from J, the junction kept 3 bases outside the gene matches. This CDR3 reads CASRSGGGTDTQYF. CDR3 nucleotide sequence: TGCGCCAGCAGATCAGGGGGCGGCACAGATACGCAGTATTTT. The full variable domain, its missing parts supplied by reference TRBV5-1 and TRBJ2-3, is KAGVTQTPRYLIKTRGQQVTLSCSPISGHRSVSWYQQTPGQGLQFLFEYFSETQRNKGNFPGRFSGRQFSNSRSEMNVSTLELGDSALYLCASRSGGGTDTQYFGPGTRLTVL.

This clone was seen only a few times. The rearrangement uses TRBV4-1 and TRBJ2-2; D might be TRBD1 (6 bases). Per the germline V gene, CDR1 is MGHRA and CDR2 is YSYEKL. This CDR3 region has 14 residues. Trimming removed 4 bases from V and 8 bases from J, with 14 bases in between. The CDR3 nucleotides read TGCGCCAGCAGCCTGGACAGCTTCGGGGGGGAGCTGTTTTTT. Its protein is CASSLDSFGGELFF.

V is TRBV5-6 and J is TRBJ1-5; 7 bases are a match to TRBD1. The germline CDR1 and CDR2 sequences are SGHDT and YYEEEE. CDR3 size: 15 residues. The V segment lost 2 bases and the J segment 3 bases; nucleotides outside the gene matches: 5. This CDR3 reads CASSFGTADNQPQHF. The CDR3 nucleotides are TGTGCCAGCAGCTTTGGGACAGCTGACAATCAGCCCCAGCATTTT.

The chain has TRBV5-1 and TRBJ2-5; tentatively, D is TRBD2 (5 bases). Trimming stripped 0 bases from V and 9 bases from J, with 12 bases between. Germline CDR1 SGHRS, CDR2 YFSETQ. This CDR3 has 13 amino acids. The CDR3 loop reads CASSLETIGAQYF. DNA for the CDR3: TGCGCCAGCAGCTTGGAGACCATCGGGGCCCAGTACTTC.

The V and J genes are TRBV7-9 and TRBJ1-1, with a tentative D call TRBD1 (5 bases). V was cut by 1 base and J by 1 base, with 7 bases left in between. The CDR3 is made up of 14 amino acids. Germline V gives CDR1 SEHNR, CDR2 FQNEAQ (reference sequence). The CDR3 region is CASSLDGANTEAFF. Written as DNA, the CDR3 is TGTGCCAGCAGCTTAGATGGGGCGAACACTGAAGCTTTCTTT.

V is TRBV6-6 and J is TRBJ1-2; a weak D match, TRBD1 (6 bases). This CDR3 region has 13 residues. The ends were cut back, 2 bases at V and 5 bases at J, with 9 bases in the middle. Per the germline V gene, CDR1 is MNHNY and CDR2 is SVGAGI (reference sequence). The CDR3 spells CASSYEGVYGYTF. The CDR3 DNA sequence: TGTGCCAGCAGTTACGAGGGGGTTTATGGCTACACCTTC.

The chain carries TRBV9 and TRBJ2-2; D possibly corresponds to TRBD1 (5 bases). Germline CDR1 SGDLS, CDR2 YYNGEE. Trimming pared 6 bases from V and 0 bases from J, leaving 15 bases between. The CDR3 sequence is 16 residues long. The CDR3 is CASTLPEGANTGELFF. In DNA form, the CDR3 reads TGTGCCAGCACCCTCCCGGAAGGGGCGAACACCGGGGAGCTGTTTTTT.

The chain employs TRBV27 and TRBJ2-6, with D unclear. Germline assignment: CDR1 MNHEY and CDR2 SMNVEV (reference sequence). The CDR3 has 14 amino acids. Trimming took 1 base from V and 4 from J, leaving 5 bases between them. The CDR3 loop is CASSLLRGANVLTF. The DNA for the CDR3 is TGTGCCAGCAGTTTATTACGGGGGGCCAACGTCCTGACTTTC.

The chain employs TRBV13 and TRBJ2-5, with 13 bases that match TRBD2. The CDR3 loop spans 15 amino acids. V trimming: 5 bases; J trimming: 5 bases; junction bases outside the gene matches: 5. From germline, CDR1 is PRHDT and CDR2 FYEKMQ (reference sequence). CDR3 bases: TGTGCCAGCAGCACCGGACTAGCGGGAGCTGAGACCCAGTACTTC. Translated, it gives CASSTGLAGAETQYF. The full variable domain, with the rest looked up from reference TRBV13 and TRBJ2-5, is AAGVIQSPRHLIKEKRETATLKCYPIPRHDTVYWYQQGPGQDPQFLISFYEKMQSDKGSIPDRFSAQQFSDYHSELNMSSLELGDSALYFCASSTGLAGAETQYFGPGTRLLVL.

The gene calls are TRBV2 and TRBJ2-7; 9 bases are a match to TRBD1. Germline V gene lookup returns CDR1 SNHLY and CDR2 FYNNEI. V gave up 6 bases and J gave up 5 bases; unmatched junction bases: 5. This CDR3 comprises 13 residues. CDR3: CASSGTGYNEQYF. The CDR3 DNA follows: TGTGCCAGCAGCGGGACAGGGTATAACGAGCAGTACTTC.

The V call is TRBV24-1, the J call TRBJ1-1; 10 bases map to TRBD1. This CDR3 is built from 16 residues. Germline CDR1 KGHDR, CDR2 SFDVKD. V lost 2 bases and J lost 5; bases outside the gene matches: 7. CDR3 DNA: TGTGCCACCAGTGATTCCCGACAGGGGGCGAGGACTGAAGCTTTCTTT. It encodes CATSDSRQGARTEAFF.

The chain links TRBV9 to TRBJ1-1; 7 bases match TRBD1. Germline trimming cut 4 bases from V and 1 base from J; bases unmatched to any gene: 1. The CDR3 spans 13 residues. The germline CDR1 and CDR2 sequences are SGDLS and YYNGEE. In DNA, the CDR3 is TGTGCCAGCAGCCAGGGGGGGAACACTGAAGCTTTCTTT. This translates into CASSQGGNTEAFF.

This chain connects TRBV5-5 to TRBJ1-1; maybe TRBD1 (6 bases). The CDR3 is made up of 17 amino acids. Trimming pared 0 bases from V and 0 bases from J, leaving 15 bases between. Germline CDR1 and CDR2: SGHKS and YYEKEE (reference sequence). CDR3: CASSLAMGGPMNTEAFF. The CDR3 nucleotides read TGTGCCAGCAGCTTGGCCATGGGGGGGCCCATGAACACTGAAGCTTTCTTT.

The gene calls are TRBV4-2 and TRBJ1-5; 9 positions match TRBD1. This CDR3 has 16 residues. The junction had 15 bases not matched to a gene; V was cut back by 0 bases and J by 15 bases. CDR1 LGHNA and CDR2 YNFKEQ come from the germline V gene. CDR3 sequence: CASSQERGQGLLGLHF. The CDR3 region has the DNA TGTGCCAGCAGCCAAGAAAGGGGACAGGGACTCCTCGGGCTGCATTTT.

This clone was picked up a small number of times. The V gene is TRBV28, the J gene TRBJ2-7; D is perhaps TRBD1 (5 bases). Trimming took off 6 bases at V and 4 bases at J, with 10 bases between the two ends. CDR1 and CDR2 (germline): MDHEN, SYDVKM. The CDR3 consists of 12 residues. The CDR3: CASSRNRYEQYF. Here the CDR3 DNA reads TGTGCCAGCAGCCGTAACAGGTACGAGCAGTACTTC.

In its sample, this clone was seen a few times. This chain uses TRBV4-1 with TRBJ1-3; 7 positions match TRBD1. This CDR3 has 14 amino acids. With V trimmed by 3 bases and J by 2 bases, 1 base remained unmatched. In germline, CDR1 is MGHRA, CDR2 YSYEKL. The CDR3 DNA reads TGCGCCAGCAGCCACCAGGGGGCTGGAAACACCATATATTTT. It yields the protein CASSHQGAGNTIYF.

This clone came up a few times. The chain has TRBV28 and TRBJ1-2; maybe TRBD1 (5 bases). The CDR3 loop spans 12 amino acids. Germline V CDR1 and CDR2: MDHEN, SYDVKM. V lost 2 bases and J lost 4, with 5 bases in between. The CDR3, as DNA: TGTGCCAGCAGTTTAAGGGGCTATGGCTACACCTTC. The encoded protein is CASSLRGYGYTF.

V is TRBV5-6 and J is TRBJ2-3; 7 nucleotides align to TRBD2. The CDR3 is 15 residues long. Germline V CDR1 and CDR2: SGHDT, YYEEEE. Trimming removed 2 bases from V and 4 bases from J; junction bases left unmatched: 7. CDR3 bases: TGTGCCAGCAGCTTACTGGCGGGAGCCCCAGATACGCAGTATTTT. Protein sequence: CASSLLAGAPDTQYF.

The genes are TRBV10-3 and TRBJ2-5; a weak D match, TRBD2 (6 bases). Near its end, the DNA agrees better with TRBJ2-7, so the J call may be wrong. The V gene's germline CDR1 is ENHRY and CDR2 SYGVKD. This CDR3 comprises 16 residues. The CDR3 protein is CAISESRRDLSYEQYF. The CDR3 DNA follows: TGTGCCATCAGTGAGTCGCGCCGGGACTTATCCTACGAGCAGTACTTC.

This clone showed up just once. CDR3 in amino acids: CASSLGGSQNEQFF. The CDR3 DNA reads TGTGCCAGCAGCTTAGGGGGCTCTCAGAATGAGCAGTTCTTC. This chain connects TRBV5-5 to TRBJ2-1, with 7 bases identical to TRBD1. The CDR3 loop spans 14 amino acids. Germline assignment: CDR1 SGHKS and CDR2 YYEKEE (reference sequence). The J segment lost 7 bases and the V segment lost 2 bases, leaving 6 bases of the junction unmatched.

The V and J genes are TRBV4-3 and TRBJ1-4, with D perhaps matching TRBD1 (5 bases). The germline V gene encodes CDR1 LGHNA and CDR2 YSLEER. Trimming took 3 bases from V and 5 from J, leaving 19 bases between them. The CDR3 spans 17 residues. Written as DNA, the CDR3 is TGCGCCAGCAGCCAGGACGGAGCTCAGGGTAGGAATGAAAAACTGTTTTTT. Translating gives CASSQDGAQGRNEKLFF.

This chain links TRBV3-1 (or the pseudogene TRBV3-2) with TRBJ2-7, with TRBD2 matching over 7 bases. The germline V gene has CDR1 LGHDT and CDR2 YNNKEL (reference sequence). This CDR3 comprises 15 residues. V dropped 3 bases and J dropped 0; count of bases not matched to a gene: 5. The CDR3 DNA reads TGTGCCAGCAGCCAGAAAGCGGGATCCTCCTACGAGCAGTACTTC. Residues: CASSQKAGSSYEQYF.

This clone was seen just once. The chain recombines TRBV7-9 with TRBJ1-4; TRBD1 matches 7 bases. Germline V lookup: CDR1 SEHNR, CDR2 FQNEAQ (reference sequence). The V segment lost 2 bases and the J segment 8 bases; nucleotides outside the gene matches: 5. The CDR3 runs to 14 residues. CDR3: CASSLNQGGEKLFF. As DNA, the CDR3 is TGTGCCAGCAGCTTAAACCAGGGGGGCGAAAAACTGTTTTTT.